A selection of T cell receptor beta chains follows, all from one sample in a study of CD4+ T cells in melanoma. TCRdb's copy holds only in-frame clones and misses some; the assay was immunoSEQ multiplex PCR. The table includes about 140,000 clones, approximately 91% detected once. These receptors all stem from a human donor with melanoma. Both conserved end residues are part of each CDR3. D genes are given only for firm matches. Size is omitted from some rows. Given values are once, few, many or a class for expanded clones.

.	.	TRBJ1-5	TRBV21-1	TGTGCCAGCAGCCCCCGGGACGGCCAGGGATGGTCGGTGAGGCCCCAGCATTTT	CASSPRDGQGWSVRPQHF
TRBD2	.	TRBJ2-7	TRBV7-2	TGTGCCAGCAGCGGTACTAGCGGGGGACCCTACGAGCAGTACTTC	CASSGTSGGPYEQYF
.	.	TRBJ1-3	TRBV28	TGTGCCAGCATTACACCCGGGTCTGGAAACACCATATATTTT	CASITPGSGNTIYF
TRBD2	.	TRBJ2-3	TRBV5-8	TGTGCCAGCAGCGCACAAAGACTAGCGGGGAACCAGTATTTT	CASSAQRLAGNQYF
.	once	TRBJ2-2	TRBV5-1	TGCGCCAGCAGCTTGGACGCCTCGAGGGGCACCGGGGAGCTGTTTTTT	CASSLDASRGTGELFF
TRBD1	.	TRBJ1-2	TRBV2	TGTGCCAGCAGAAGGGGACAGGGGGAGGGTGGCTACACCTTC	CASRRGQGEGGYTF
.	.	TRBJ2-5	TRBV5-1	TGCGCCAGTTGGGACTCCCAAGAGACCCAGTACTTC	CASWDSQETQYF
TRBD1	.	TRBJ2-2	TRBV4-1	TGCGCCAGCAGTCGGACAGGGACGGACACCGGGGAGCTGTTTTTT	CASSRTGTDTGELFF
TRBD1	.	TRBJ1-6	TRBV7-8	TGTGCCAGCAGCTTAGCACCAGGGGGCTACTCACCCCTCCACTTT	CASSLAPGGYSPLHF
.	.	TRBJ1-5	TRBV19	TGTGCCAGTAGTCCCAAGGATCAGCCCCAGCATTTT	CASSPKDQPQHF
.	.	TRBJ1-2	TRBV18	TGTGCCAGCTCACCACTTGAGGAGTTAAACTATGGCTACACCTTC	CASSPLEELNYGYTF
.	.	TRBJ1-6	TRBV30	TGTGCCTGGAGCCCCTTAAGCTCCTATAATTCACCCCTCCACTTT	CAWSPLSSYNSPLHF
.	few	TRBJ2-2	TRBV4-2	TGTGCCAGCAGCCAAGAAAGCGGTTCTCTGTTTTTT	CASSQESGSLFF
TRBD1	.	TRBJ1-1	TRBV5-1	TGCGCCAGCAAGACCGGGACAGGGGCCACTGAAGCTTTCTTT	CASKTGTGATEAFF
.	.	TRBJ2-1	TRBV5-1	TGCGCCAGCAGCCTCTCAAGGACCCAAGGCGATGAGCAGTTCTTC	CASSLSRTQGDEQFF
.	.	TRBJ1-3	TRBV18	TGTGCCAGCTCCCGGCCTGGGGCAGGAACCTCTGGAAACACCATATATTTT	CASSRPGAGTSGNTIYF
.	.	TRBJ1-1	TRBV9	TGTGCCAGCAGCCCCCCCCCTTTGAACACTGAAGCTTTCTTT	CASSPPPLNTEAFF
TRBD1	.	TRBJ1-1	TRBV28	TGTGCCAGCAGACCGGGACAGGTGAACACTGAAGCTTTCTTT	CASRPGQVNTEAFF
.	.	TRBJ2-3	TRBV6-6	TGTGCCAGCAGTTACAGAGAAGGCACAGATACGCAGTATTTT	CASSYREGTDTQYF
.	.	TRBJ1-2	TRBV6-5	TGTGCCAGCAGTTATACGGGGAACTATGGCTACACCTTC	CASSYTGNYGYTF
TRBD2	.	TRBJ2-5	TRBV11-2	TGTGCCAGCAGCTTACGGGGCTGGGGGACTAGCTGGGAGACCCAGTACTTC	CASSLRGWGTSWETQYF
.	.	TRBJ1-1	TRBV6-5	TGTGCCAGCAGCAACAGGGCTACTGAAGCTTTCTTT	CASSNRATEAFF
.	.	TRBJ2-1	TRBV19	TGTGCCAGTAGTAATCCCCCGGACGGAGAGCAGTTCTTC	CASSNPPDGEQFF
.	once	TRBJ1-5	TRBV7-9	TGTGCCAGCAGTCCCGGACAGAGCATTAATCAGCCCCAGCATTTT	CASSPGQSINQPQHF
.	.	TRBJ2-3	TRBV21-1	TGTGCCAGCAGTCCGGGACAGGTCACAGATACGCAGTATTTT	CASSPGQVTDTQYF
.	.	TRBJ1-5	TRBV27	TGTGCCAGCAGTCCAGGTGGGCAGCCCCAGCATTTT	CASSPGGQPQHF
.	.	TRBJ2-7	TRBV7-9	TGTGCCAGCAGCCAGTGGAGAGCGAACACTGCTAAAACCTACGAGCAGTACTTC	CASSQWRANTAKTYEQYF
TRBD2	.	TRBJ2-3	TRBV6-1	TGTGCCAGCAGTGATTTTATTACTAGCGGGGGGGAGGATACGCAGTATTTT	CASSDFITSGGEDTQYF
.	.	TRBJ2-2	TRBV11-2	TGTGCCAGCAGCGCCCGGCGGGGATCCGGGGAGCTGTTTTTT	CASSARRGSGELFF
.	.	TRBJ1-2	TRBV2	TGTGCCAGCAGCCAGGGTGATGGCTACACCTTC	CASSQGDGYTF
TRBD1	.	TRBJ2-7	TRBV7-9	TGTGCCAGCAGCTTAGCTCAGGGGGACGAGCAGTACTTC	CASSLAQGDEQYF
TRBD1	.	TRBJ2-6	TRBV5-1	TGCGCCAGCAGGGGACAGGCCTCCTCTGGGGCCAACGTCCTGACTTTC	CASRGQASSGANVLTF
.	.	TRBJ1-1	TRBV6-5	TGTGCCAGCAGTTACGGGCCGGGACGCGGCACTGAAGCTTTCTTT	CASSYGPGRGTEAFF
TRBD2	once	TRBJ2-2	TRBV6-1	TGTGCCAGCAGTCCTAGCGGGGGGAACACCGGGGAGCTGTTTTTT	CASSPSGGNTGELFF
.	.	TRBJ2-3	TRBV12-5	TGTGCTAGTGGTTTGGTGAGAGGGAATACGCAGTATTTT	CASGLVRGNTQYF
TRBD1	.	TRBJ1-2	TRBV6-4	TGTGCCAGCCGTGTGACAGGGAGTGCTGGCTACACCTTC	CASRVTGSAGYTF
.	once	TRBJ2-3	TRBV25-1	TGTGCCAGCAGTGACCCCACAGATACGCAGTATTTT	CASSDPTDTQYF
TRBD2	.	TRBJ2-5	TRBV5-1	TGCGCCAGCAGCTTGGCCCCTAGCGGGGGGTTAGTGGAGACCCAGTACTTC	CASSLAPSGGLVETQYF
.	.	TRBJ2-7	TRBV5-1	TGCGCCAGCAGCTTGGCGGCAGCATCCTACGAGCAGTACTTC	CASSLAAASYEQYF
TRBD1	.	TRBJ2-1	TRBV29-1	TGCAGCGTTCAACACAGGGGAGCCTACAATGAGCAGTTCTTC	CSVQHRGAYNEQFF
.	.	TRBJ1-1	TRBV7-2	TGTGCCAGCAGCTTAGTACCGAACACTGAAGCTTTCTTT	CASSLVPNTEAFF
.	.	TRBJ1-2	TRBV6-5	TGTGCCAGCAGTTACTCAGCCAACCTGCAGGGCTATGGCTACACCTTC	CASSYSANLQGYGYTF
.	.	TRBJ1-5	TRBV7-2	TGTGCCAGCAGACCCTCGGGGGGGCGGATGGATCAGCCCCAGCATTTT	CASRPSGGRMDQPQHF
.	.	TRBJ2-1	TRBV5-1	TGCGCCAGCAGCTTGTCGGCGGTCGGGGAGCAGTTCTTC	CASSLSAVGEQFF
TRBD1	.	TRBJ1-2	TRBV5-3	TGTGCCAGAAGCGGTACTGGACAGGGAACGAGCGGCTACACCTTC	CARSGTGQGTSGYTF
TRBD2	.	TRBJ2-1	TRBV28	TGTGCCAGCAGTCCCGATCGGCATAGCGGGGAGTACAATGAGCAGTTCTTC	CASSPDRHSGEYNEQFF
.	.	TRBJ2-1	TRBV7-9	TGTGCCAGCAGCTTAGTTACTTATGGACGGGGTGAGCAGTTCTTC	CASSLVTYGRGEQFF
.	once	TRBJ2-1	TRBV30	TGTGCCTGGAGTAAGGGTCTCTCCTACAATGAGCAGTTCTTC	CAWSKGLSYNEQFF
.	.	TRBJ1-6	TRBV30	TGTGCCTGGAGTACACAGGGCTCACCCCTCCACTTT	CAWSTQGSPLHF
TRBD1	.	TRBJ2-5	TRBV4-1	TGCGCCAGCAGCCAAGAGACAGGGGTTTCAGAGACCCAGTACTTC	CASSQETGVSETQYF
.	.	TRBJ2-7	TRBV7-8	TGTGCCAGCAGCTTAGCGGACTCCTACGAGCAGTACTTC	CASSLADSYEQYF
.	.	TRBJ2-5	TRBV9	TGTGCCAGCAGCGTAGGCCCCGGTAGCGGCCAAGAGACCCAGTACTTC	CASSVGPGSGQETQYF
.	.	TRBJ2-7	TRBV5-1	TGCGCCAGCAGCTTCGGCGGGGCGAGCTCCTACGAGCAGTACTTC	CASSFGGASSYEQYF
TRBD1	.	TRBJ1-2	TRBV5-1	TGCGCCAGCAGCTTGGCCCGGGACAGGATTAACTATGGCTACACCTTC	CASSLARDRINYGYTF